Following are 19 T cell receptor beta chains from one sample sequenced in a study of cytotoxic CD8 clonotypes in ibrutinib-treated CLL. TCRdb's copy holds only in-frame clones and misses some; the assay was immunoSEQ multiplex PCR. The repertoire holds under 300,000 clones, with 60% to 75% as singletons. Source: PBMCs, taken after 24 months of ibrutinib treatment. Receptors originate from a human donor with chronic lymphocytic leukemia.

This sequence joins TRBV7-3 and TRBJ2-7; 9 bases map to TRBD1. The germline CDR1 and CDR2 sequences are SGHTA and FQGTGA. The ends lost 3 bases at V and 2 bases at J; junction bases unmatched: 5. CDR3 length: 15 residues. CDR3 coding DNA: TGTGCCAGCAGCTTGCAAGGGACAGGGCCCTACGAGCAGTACTTC. Its translation: CASSLQGTGPYEQYF.

This chain uses TRBV29-1 with TRBJ2-7; tentatively, D is TRBD2 (6 bases). The CDR3 is made up of 18 amino acids. Per germline, CDR1 SQVTM and CDR2 ANQGSEA. V was trimmed by 1 base and J by 0 bases, leaving 22 bases between them. Written as DNA, the CDR3 is TGCAGCGTTGAAGTAGGGCTAGCGAGCGCAAAGAGCTCCTACGAGCAGTACTTC. It specifies CSVEVGLASAKSSYEQYF.

This rearrangement joins TRBV29-1 to TRBJ1-1, with D unresolved. V lost 0 bases and J lost 3, with 17 bases in between. There are 16 residues in the CDR3. In germline, CDR1 is SQVTM, CDR2 ANQGSEA. The CDR3 DNA follows: TGCAGCGTTGAAGATCGAAAGGGAAAGGTCTACACTGAAGCTTTCTTT. Protein: CSVEDRKGKVYTEAFF. Supplemented by reference TRBV29-1 and TRBJ1-1, the full variable domain reads SAVISQKPSRDICQRGTSLTIQCQVDSQVTMMFWYRQQPGQSLTLIATANQGSEATYESGFVIDKFPISRPNLTFSTLTVSNMSPEDSSIYLCSVEDRKGKVYTEAFFGQGTRLTVV.

A single count supports this clone. V is TRBV6-1 and J is TRBJ2-3; TRBD1 agrees at 8 bases. The CDR3 consists of 17 residues. V lost 2 bases and J lost 0; bases outside the gene matches: 7. Germline V gene data show CDR1 as MNHNS and CDR2 as SASEGT. CDR3 sequence reads: CASSERAGGHSTDTQYF. DNA for the CDR3: TGTGCCAGCAGTGAAAGGGCAGGGGGCCACAGCACAGATACGCAGTATTTT.

The chain recombines TRBV27 with TRBJ1-5, with a possible D match to TRBD1 (5 bases). The germline V gene has CDR1 MNHEY and CDR2 SMNVEV (reference sequence). V lost 3 bases and J 5 bases, leaving 8 bases between the germline ends. The CDR3 totals 13 residues. CDR3 sequence reads: CASSLGVDQPQHF. The CDR3 bases are TGTGCCAGCAGTTTGGGGGTAGATCAGCCCCAGCATTTT.

This rearrangement joins TRBV11-2 to TRBJ1-4; possibly TRBD1 for D (5 bases). The CDR3 runs 15 residues. From germline, CDR1 is SGHAT and CDR2 FQNNGV. V lost 0 bases to trimming and J lost 5 bases, with 10 bases between them. CDR3 nucleotides: TGTGCCAGCAGCTTAGATGGGGCCCTCAATGAAAAACTGTTTTTT. Translated, it gives CASSLDGALNEKLFF. Complete variable domain (other parts from reference TRBV11-2 and TRBJ1-4): EAGVAQSPRYKIIEKRQSVAFWCNPISGHATLYWYQQILGQGPKLLIQFQNNGVVDDSQLPKDRFSAERLKGVDSTLKIQPAKLEDSAVYLCASSLDGALNEKLFFGSGTQLSVL.

The gene calls are TRBV30 and TRBJ2-7; no firm D call. This CDR3 is built from 11 residues. Germline V lookup: CDR1 GTSNPN, CDR2 SVGIG (reference sequence). The V and J ends lost 5 bases and 3 bases respectively, with 8 bases between them. The CDR3: CAWGVDYEQYF. CDR3 in DNA: TGTGCCTGGGGGGTAGACTACGAGCAGTACTTC.

The chain uses TRBV2 and TRBJ2-7, with D perhaps TRBD2 (5 bases). CDR1 and CDR2 from the germline V gene are SNHLY and FYNNEI. V lost 6 bases and J lost 6, with 12 bases in between. This CDR3 has 12 residues. The CDR3 DNA reads TGTGCCAGCAGGGGGAGAGTAACCGAGCAGTACTTC. It translates to CASRGRVTEQYF.

Only one count was recorded for this clone. V usage is TRBV19 and J usage is TRBJ2-5, with D maybe TRBD2 (6 bases). CDR3 length: 16 amino acids. The V end was cut by 4 bases, the J end by 1 base, with 16 bases between. CDR1 is LNHDA and CDR2 is SQIVND in the germline V gene (reference sequence). This CDR3 reads CASSRWGGTRQETQYF. The CDR3 coding sequence is TGTGCCAGTAGTAGGTGGGGCGGGACCCGCCAAGAGACCCAGTACTTC.

The count of this clone is one. The chain employs TRBV6-5 and TRBJ2-5; D is unclear. V lost 2 bases, J lost 5 bases, and 9 bases lay in between. The CDR3 covers 13 residues. The V gene's germline CDR1 is MNHEY and CDR2 SVGAGI. CDR3 residues: CASSYNLGETQYF. The DNA for the CDR3 is TGTGCCAGCAGTTACAATCTGGGGGAGACCCAGTACTTC.

The chain carries TRBV29-1 and TRBJ2-1, with TRBD2 identical over 8 bases. Germline V lookup: CDR1 SQVTM, CDR2 ANQGSEA. CDR3 length equals 19 residues. Germline trimming cut 0 bases from V and 0 bases from J; bases unmatched to any gene: 13. The chain's CDR3 is CSVEETSDPSVSSYNEQFF. The CDR3 bases are TGCAGCGTTGAAGAGACTAGCGACCCCTCGGTGAGCTCCTACAATGAGCAGTTCTTC.

The rearrangement uses TRBV29-1 and TRBJ2-7, with TRBD1 as a possible D gene (6 bases). This CDR3 comprises 13 residues. Germline-derived CDR1 and CDR2 are SQVTM and ANQGSEA. The germline V and J ends were trimmed by 1 base and 4 bases, with 11 bases remaining between them. CDR3 residues: CSVEGSGEYEQYF. CDR3 in DNA: TGCAGCGTTGAAGGCTCAGGGGAATACGAGCAGTACTTC.

This chain uses TRBV27 with TRBJ2-3, with D possibly TRBD1 on 6 matching bases. Germline CDR1 reads MNHEY; CDR2 reads SMNVEV (reference sequence). The V gene lost 7 bases and the J gene lost 4 bases, with 15 bases spanning the gap. The CDR3 spans 14 residues. The CDR3 bases are TGTGCCAGCATACGGCTAGGGGGATCAGATACGCAGTATTTT. This codes for CASIRLGGSDTQYF.

This rearrangement joins TRBV18 to TRBJ1-5; 9 bases map to TRBD1. Germline CDR1 and CDR2: KGHSH and LQKENI. With V trimmed by 8 bases and J by 2 bases, 10 bases remained unmatched. The CDR3 sequence is 16 residues long. The chain's CDR3 is CASAEQGAFGNQPQHF. CDR3 in DNA: TGTGCCAGCGCCGAACAGGGGGCGTTCGGCAATCAGCCCCAGCATTTT.

This clone was picked up many times. The rearrangement joins TRBV5-1 to TRBJ2-7, with TRBD2 matching over 9 bases. CDR1 is SGHRS, CDR2 YFSETQ, per germline. Trimming at V came to 0 bases and at J to 1 base, leaving 2 bases not matched to a gene. The length of the CDR3 is 15 residues. As DNA, the CDR3 is TGCGCCAGCAGCTTGGAGACTAGCGGTTCCTACGAGCAGTACTTC. Encoded protein: CASSLETSGSYEQYF.

The gene calls are TRBV30 and TRBJ1-4; D not resolved. The CDR3 is made up of 16 amino acids. CDR1 and CDR2 from the germline V gene are GTSNPN and SVGIG (reference sequence). V dropped 0 bases and J dropped 4 bases, with 15 bases sitting between them. The CDR3 region has the DNA TGTGCCTGGAGTGTAGCTTTGACACCCCTTAATGAAAAACTGTTTTTT. Amino acids: CAWSVALTPLNEKLFF.

The J gene is TRBJ1-4, the V gene TRBV7-2; possibly TRBD1 for D (6 bases). The V gene lost 5 bases and the J gene lost 4 bases, with 11 bases spanning the gap. The CDR3 sequence is 14 residues long. The germline V gene has CDR1 SGHTA and CDR2 FQGNSA. The DNA for the CDR3 is TGTGCCAGCAGCGGGGGCAGTGTTAATGAAAAACTGTTTTTT. Translated: CASSGGSVNEKLFF.

The CDR3 nucleotides are TGTGCCATCAGTGACATTCAGAGTAACTATGGCTACACCTTC. This encodes CAISDIQSNYGYTF. The genes are TRBV10-3 and TRBJ1-2; D remains ambiguous. Deletions cut 3 bases from V and 1 base from J, with 9 bases between. Germline V gene sequence: CDR1 ENHRY, CDR2 SYGVKD. CDR3 length: 14 residues.

The V call is TRBV5-4, the J call TRBJ2-7; TRBD2 matches 8 bases. Germline-derived CDR1 and CDR2 are SGHNT and YYREEE (reference sequence). The CDR3 spans 16 residues. The ends lost 0 bases at V and 0 bases at J; junction bases unmatched: 5. The chain's CDR3 is CASSLAASGGSYEQYF. The DNA for the CDR3 is TGTGCCAGCAGCTTGGCCGCGAGCGGGGGCTCCTACGAGCAGTACTTC.